The 22 T cell receptor beta chains reported below all come from one sample, sequenced in a study of blood T cell repertoires in COVID-19. Assay used: immunoSEQ multiplex PCR; TCRdb lists only in-frame clones, some missing. Of around 170,000 clones in the sample, about 82% are singletons; the top ten hold about 8.6%. Sequenced sample: PBMCs or T cells enriched from blood (not recorded which). The receptors originated from a woman in her twenties or thirties who had recovered from COVID-19.

This chain connects TRBV7-2 to TRBJ2-1; 7 positions agree with TRBD2. V dropped 9 bases and J dropped 8; count of bases not matched to a gene: 10. This CDR3 comprises 13 residues. CDR1 is SGHTA, CDR2 FQGNSA, per germline. CDR3 residues: CASPLGGGDEQFF. For the CDR3, the DNA is TGTGCCAGTCCCCTGGGGGGAGGGGATGAGCAGTTCTTC.

The chain combines TRBV2 with TRBJ1-5; 10 bases are shared with TRBD1. This CDR3 contains 17 residues. With V trimmed by 5 bases and J by 0 bases, 7 bases remained unmatched. Germline V gene sequence: CDR1 SNHLY, CDR2 FYNNEI. The CDR3 spells CASSTGTGDYSNQPQHF. In DNA, the CDR3 is TGTGCCAGCAGTACCGGGACAGGGGATTATAGCAATCAGCCCCAGCATTTT.

CDR3 bases: TGTGCCAGCAGCTTGTTGCGTAACGAGCAGTTCTTC. Protein sequence: CASSLLRNEQFF. The V gene is TRBV11-2, the J gene TRBJ2-1; D remains unclear. V lost 3 bases and J lost 10, with 10 bases in between. The CDR3 sequence is 12 residues long. Germline assignment: CDR1 SGHAT and CDR2 FQNNGV. Full variable domain (outside the CDR3, taken from reference TRBV11-2 and TRBJ2-1): EAGVAQSPRYKIIEKRQSVAFWCNPISGHATLYWYQQILGQGPKLLIQFQNNGVVDDSQLPKDRFSAERLKGVDSTLKIQPAKLEDSAVYLCASSLLRNEQFFGPGTRLTVL.

The chain links TRBV19 to TRBJ2-1, with a possible D match to TRBD1 (7 bases). V was cut by 4 bases and J by 3 bases, with 22 bases left in between. Germline V lookup: CDR1 LNHDA, CDR2 SQIVND (reference sequence). The CDR3 is 18 amino acids. CDR3 loop: CASSTRDRASKNYNEQFF. The CDR3 DNA reads as TGTGCCAGTAGTACGCGGGACAGAGCATCCAAAAACTACAATGAGCAGTTCTTC.

The CDR3 nucleotides are TGTGCCAGCAGCGTAGACCCCCTGGGCGCTGTTTACGAGCAGTACTTC. Amino acid sequence: CASSVDPLGAVYEQYF. The genes are TRBV9 and TRBJ2-7; D is ambiguous. Trimming stripped 0 bases from V and 4 bases from J, with 17 bases between. The CDR3 covers 16 residues. Germline V gives CDR1 SGDLS, CDR2 YYNGEE.

The count of this clone is one. This chain uses TRBV14 with TRBJ1-2, with TRBD1 identical over 7 bases. The CDR3 is made up of 13 amino acids. Germline loops: CDR1 SGHDN, CDR2 FVKESK. J gave up 8 bases and V 6 bases, and 9 bases lay outside the gene matches. The CDR3 spells CASRVTGERGYTF. The CDR3 DNA sequence: TGTGCCAGCAGGGTCACAGGGGAGAGAGGCTACACCTTC. Full variable domain (remainder filled in from reference TRBV14 and TRBJ1-2): EAGVTQFPSHSVIEKGQTVTLRCDPISGHDNLYWYRRVMGKEIKFLLHFVKESKQDESGMPNNRFLAERTGGTYSTLKVQPAELEDSGVYFCASRVTGERGYTFGSGTRLTVV.

This clone has only a few counts. The chain couples TRBV4-1 to TRBJ2-3, with 7 bases identical to TRBD1. CDR1 MGHRA and CDR2 YSYEKL come from the germline V gene. The ends lost 1 base at V and 3 bases at J; junction bases unmatched: 10. CDR3 size: 17 residues. The CDR3 coding sequence is TGCGCCAGCAGCCAAGGACGGCTGGGACAGCATACAGATACGCAGTATTTT. Amino acid sequence: CASSQGRLGQHTDTQYF.

The chain combines TRBV24-1 with TRBJ2-1; tentatively, D is TRBD2 (5 bases). This CDR3 spans 12 amino acids. Deletions cut 5 bases from V and 4 bases from J, with 5 bases between. CDR1 KGHDR and CDR2 SFDVKD come from the germline V gene. CDR3 region: CATSGLYNEQFF. CDR3 sequence (DNA): TGTGCCACCAGTGGACTATACAATGAGCAGTTCTTC.

This clone was recorded once. J is TRBJ2-5 and V is TRBV7-2; TRBD2 aligns across 8 bases. Germline V gene lookup returns CDR1 SGHTA and CDR2 FQGNSA. CDR3 length: 16 amino acids. V shed 5 bases, J shed 1 base, and the junction held 9 bases outside the gene matches. The CDR3 reads CASSPGLGAIQETQYF. The CDR3 DNA sequence: TGTGCCAGCAGCCCGGGACTAGGAGCCATCCAAGAGACCCAGTACTTC. Complete variable domain (other parts from reference TRBV7-2 and TRBJ2-5): GAGVSQSPSNKVTEKGKDVELRCDPISGHTALYWYRQSLGQGLEFLIYFQGNSAPDKSGLPSDRFSAERTGGSVSTLTIQRTQQEDSAVYLCASSPGLGAIQETQYFGPGTRLLVL.

The chain combines TRBV27 with TRBJ2-7; weak D call: TRBD2 (6 bases). The CDR3 is made up of 14 amino acids. Germline V gene data show CDR1 as MNHEY and CDR2 as SMNVEV (reference sequence). The V gene lost 2 bases and the J gene lost 0 bases, with 8 bases spanning the gap. The CDR3 nucleotides are TGTGCCAGCAGTTTAGCGGGGAACTCCTACGAGCAGTACTTC. Translated: CASSLAGNSYEQYF.

This rearrangement joins TRBV7-9 to TRBJ2-7, with 8 bases aligning to TRBD1. The CDR3 totals 15 residues. Germline V CDR1 and CDR2: SEHNR, FQNEAQ (reference sequence). The V segment lost 1 base and the J segment 5 bases; nucleotides outside the gene matches: 7. CDR3 residues: CASSLVGRGLHEQYF. The DNA of the CDR3 is TGTGCCAGCAGCTTAGTCGGCAGGGGGCTCCACGAGCAGTACTTC.

This chain uses TRBV11-1 with TRBJ2-7, with D possibly being TRBD2 (5 bases). Germline lookup yields CDR1 SGHAT and CDR2 FQDESV (reference sequence). The ends were cut back, 0 bases at V and 4 bases at J, with 10 bases in the middle. CDR3 length equals 14 residues. The CDR3 DNA reads TGTGCCAGCAGCTTAGCGGAGAGAGGGTACGAGCAGTACTTC. Translation: CASSLAERGYEQYF. Looking up the rest from reference TRBV11-1 and TRBJ2-7 gives the full variable domain: EAEVAQSPRYKITEKSQAVAFWCDPISGHATLYWYRQILGQGPELLVQFQDESVVDDSQLPKDRFSAERLKGVDSTLKIQPAELGDSAMYLCASSLAERGYEQYFGPGTRLTVT.

CDR3 in DNA: TGTGCCAGCAGCCGGACCGGGACTAGCTCCTACAATGAGCAGTTCTTC. Amino acid sequence: CASSRTGTSSYNEQFF. The genes are TRBV7-9 and TRBJ2-1, with 8 bases matching TRBD2. V gave up 5 bases and J gave up 0 bases; unmatched junction bases: 6. This CDR3 comprises 16 residues. CDR1 SEHNR and CDR2 FQNEAQ come from the germline V gene (reference sequence).

The chain combines TRBV5-1 with TRBJ2-1; 7 nucleotides line up with TRBD2. CDR1 and CDR2 (germline): SGHRS, YFSETQ. The length of the CDR3 is 11 residues. V lost 8 bases to trimming and J lost 6 bases; unmatched junction nucleotides: 2. CDR3 sequence (DNA): TGCGCCAGTGCTAGCGGCAATGAGCAGTTCTTC. This sequence encodes CASASGNEQFF.

J is TRBJ2-7 and V is TRBV21-1; the DNA was not used to check the table's D call, TRBD2. TRBV21-1 is listed as a pseudogene. The CDR3 has 11 residues. CDR3 sequence: CASSKYYEQYF. CDR3 DNA sequence: TGTGCCAGCAGCAAATATTACGAGCAGTACTTC.

The rearrangement links TRBV27 to TRBJ1-5, with TRBD1 matching 12 bases. The CDR3 sequence is 14 residues long. The junction had 4 bases not matched to a gene; V was cut back by 5 bases and J by 8 bases. The germline V gene has CDR1 MNHEY and CDR2 SMNVEV (reference sequence). The CDR3 region is CASSPGQGAEPQHF. The CDR3 nucleotides read TGTGCCAGCAGTCCGGGACAGGGGGCCGAGCCCCAGCATTTT.

The J gene is TRBJ2-1, the V gene TRBV4-1, with TRBD2 matching over 12 bases. The V and J ends lost 2 bases and 7 bases, in that order; junction bases with no gene match: 3. This CDR3 is 15 amino acids long. Germline CDR1 and CDR2: MGHRA and YSYEKL. As DNA, the CDR3 is TGCGCCAGCAGCCAACCGACTAGCGGGAGAAATGAGCAGTTCTTC. Residues: CASSQPTSGRNEQFF.

This clone showed up just a few times. V gene TRBV3-1 (or the pseudogene TRBV3-2) combines with J gene TRBJ2-7, with TRBD1 matching 8 bases. Germline loops: CDR1 LGHDT, CDR2 YNNKEL (reference sequence). V gave up 3 bases and J gave up 3 bases; unmatched junction bases: 10. CDR3 size: 16 residues. CDR3: CASSHPGTGGFYEQYF. CDR3 DNA: TGTGCCAGCAGCCACCCAGGGACAGGAGGTTTCTACGAGCAGTACTTC.

Only one count was recorded for this clone. A read error may account for a junction end that differs from germline. This CDR3 reads CASSLDAGGPFSYNEQFF. DNA of the CDR3: TGTGCTAGCAGCTTGGATGCGGGAGGGCCGTTCTCCTACAATGAGCAGTTCTTC. The chain uses TRBV7-7 and TRBJ2-1; 9 nucleotides agree with TRBD2. The CDR3 is 18 amino acids. Looked up from germline, CDR1 is SSHAT and CDR2 is FNYEAQ (reference sequence).

The chain has TRBV7-9 and TRBJ1-2; 9 bases are shared with TRBD1. CDR3 length: 16 residues. J was trimmed by 8 bases and V by 5 bases; bases with no gene match: 15. Per germline, CDR1 SEHNR and CDR2 FQNEAQ (reference sequence). The CDR3 here is CASSQSLTGGLEGYTF. The CDR3, as DNA: TGTGCCAGCAGCCAAAGTTTGACAGGGGGGCTAGAGGGCTACACCTTC.

The CDR3 is CASSLPGTVGGSSSTDTQYF. The DNA for the CDR3 is TGTGCCAGCAGCCTCCCGGGGACGGTGGGGGGTTCGTCTAGCACAGATACGCAGTATTTT. The chain is built from TRBV2 and TRBJ2-3; a possible D gene is TRBD2 (6 bases). This CDR3 comprises 20 residues. V dropped 6 bases and J dropped 0 bases, with 28 bases sitting between them. Per the germline V gene, CDR1 is SNHLY and CDR2 is FYNNEI.

CDR3 nucleotides: TGTGCCACCAGTGATCCGAACCAAGCGGGAGACATCACAGATACGCAGTATTTT. It yields the protein CATSDPNQAGDITDTQYF. This chain links TRBV24-1 with TRBJ2-3; TRBD2 matches at 8 bases. The CDR3 spans 18 residues. Trimming cost V 3 bases and J 2 bases; bases outside gene matches: 12. CDR1 is KGHDR, CDR2 SFDVKD, per germline.